These T cell receptor beta chains were read from a single sample in a study of cytomegalovirus exposure and HLA in healthy donors. The protocol was immunoSEQ multiplex PCR, while the TCRdb copy is restricted to in-frame clones and leaves out a portion. The table includes 200,000 to 250,000 clones, over 60% detected once. The sample consisted of PBMCs. The receptors stem from a man aged 18 to 29 in good health and CMV-seronegative. Both conserved end residues are part of each CDR3. Each record gives: CDR3 protein, CDR3 DNA, J gene, D gene, clone size, V gene. D genes are given only for firm matches. Some rows have no size entry. The others give once, few or many, or a class for an expanded clone.

CASRLMIAGTTDTQYF | TGTGCCAGCCGATTGATGATAGCGGGGACCACAGATACGCAGTATTTT | TRBJ2-3 | TRBD2 | . | TRBV5-4
CASSVTEAGDRMGGQFF | TGTGCCAGCAGCGTAACTGAAGCGGGAGACCGTATGGGCGGGCAGTTCTTC | TRBJ2-1 | TRBD2 | . | TRBV9
CASSLNSQGSSGNTIYF | TGCGCCAGCAGCTTGAATTCCCAGGGCAGCTCTGGAAACACCATATATTTT | TRBJ1-3 | . | . | TRBV5-1
CASSLLKSSYEQYF | TGTGCCAGCAGTTTATTAAAGAGCTCCTACGAGCAGTACTTC | TRBJ2-7 | . | . | TRBV28
CASRGGQSSAFF | TGTGCCAGCAGGGGGGGACAGTCATCAGCTTTCTTT | TRBJ1-1 | TRBD1 | once | TRBV28
CASSSQGAEAFF | TGTGCCAGCAGTTCTCAGGGGGCTGAAGCTTTCTTT | TRBJ1-1 | TRBD1 | . | TRBV6-6
CAISEEDRGPYEQYF | TGTGCCATCAGTGAGGAGGACAGGGGTCCCTACGAGCAGTACTTC | TRBJ2-7 | TRBD1 | . | TRBV10-3
CASRRTGRAEQYF | TGTGCCAGCAGGAGGACAGGGCGCGCCGAGCAGTACTTC | TRBJ2-7 | TRBD1 | . | TRBV11-2
CASSASGAYEQYF | TGTGCCAGCAGCGCCTCGGGAGCCTACGAGCAGTACTTC | TRBJ2-7 | . | . | TRBV9
CSAHRGYEQYF | TGCAGCGCCCATAGGGGCTACGAGCAGTACTTC | TRBJ2-7 | . | . | TRBV29-1
CASSVDQGTTEAFF | TGTGCCAGCAGCGTAGATCAGGGCACCACTGAAGCTTTCTTT | TRBJ1-1 | . | . | TRBV9
CASSVGLAGGPRDTQYF | TGTGCCAGCAGCGTAGGTCTAGCGGGAGGGCCGAGAGATACGCAGTATTTT | TRBJ2-3 | TRBD2 | . | TRBV9
CASSRKVNDQVWITGELFF | TGCGCCAGCAGCAGAAAGGTTAACGATCAGGTTTGGATTACCGGGGAGCTGTTTTTT | TRBJ2-2 | . | . | TRBV5-1
CSSSSPKDQAGPYEQYF | TGTTCCAGCAGCTCCCCGAAAGACCAGGCTGGCCCCTACGAGCAGTACTTC | TRBJ2-7 | . | . | TRBV7-9
CSVAGQGNQPQHF | TGCAGCGTTGCGGGACAGGGCAATCAGCCCCAGCATTTT | TRBJ1-5 | TRBD1 | once | TRBV29-1
CAWSALSGIFGAYEQYF | TGTGCCTGGAGTGCTCTTAGCGGGATCTTTGGCGCCTACGAGCAGTACTTC | TRBJ2-7 | TRBD2 | few | TRBV30
CASSPPGQKLNTEAFF | TGTGCCAGCTCACCCCCCGGACAGAAATTGAACACTGAAGCTTTCTTT | TRBJ1-1 | . | . | TRBV18
CASSLGTGGVQNTEAFF | TGCGCCAGCAGCTTGGGGACAGGGGGTGTTCAGAACACTGAAGCTTTCTTT | TRBJ1-1 | TRBD1 | . | TRBV5-1
CASSEQGPNTEAFF | TGTGCCAGCAGCGAACAGGGCCCTAACACTGAAGCTTTCTTT | TRBJ1-1 | . | . | TRBV2
CASSFTEYNEQFF | TGTGCCAGCAGCTTTACAGAATACAATGAGCAGTTCTTC | TRBJ2-1 | . | few | TRBV5-4
CASSQDRQAGANVLTF | TGCGCCAGCAGCCAAGATCGACAGGCTGGGGCCAACGTCCTGACTTTC | TRBJ2-6 | . | . | TRBV4-1
CASSLTGAYNSPLHF | TGTGCCAGCAGTTTAACAGGGGCCTATAATTCACCCCTCCACTTT | TRBJ1-6 | TRBD1 | . | TRBV27
CASSEGLAGNTIYF | TGTGCCAGCAGTGAGGGGCTGGCTGGAAACACCATATATTTT | TRBJ1-3 | . | . | TRBV6-1
CASHDRGRQETQYF | TGTGCCAGTCACGACAGGGGGCGTCAAGAGACCCAGTACTTC | TRBJ2-5 | TRBD1 | . | TRBV28
CVSSARGGVNEQFF | TGTGTCAGCAGCGCCCGCGGTGGTGTCAATGAGCAGTTCTTC | TRBJ2-1 | . | . | TRBV9
CSVEEGPQETQYF | TGCAGCGTTGAGGAGGGGCCCCAAGAGACCCAGTACTTC | TRBJ2-5 | . | once | TRBV29-1
CASSYPPGRGNTEAFF | TGTGCCAGCAGTTACCCCCCCGGGCGGGGGAACACTGAAGCTTTCTTT | TRBJ1-1 | . | . | TRBV6-6
CASSLLSGAEAFF | TGTGCCAGCAGCTTACTTTCAGGCGCTGAAGCTTTCTTT | TRBJ1-1 | . | few | TRBV7-9
CASSKTGSDGETQYF | TGTGCCAGCAGCAAGACAGGGTCGGATGGAGAGACCCAGTACTTC | TRBJ2-5 | TRBD1 | . | TRBV11-3
CASSLRGEQYF | TGTGCCAGCAGTCTACGGGGCGAGCAGTACTTC | TRBJ2-7 | . | . | TRBV5-4
CASRIQNREMGPQHF | TGTGCCAGCAGAATACAGAACAGGGAGATGGGGCCCCAGCATTTT | TRBJ1-5 | . | . | TRBV2
CASSPPRNTEAFF | TGTGCCAGCTCACCACCTCGGAACACTGAAGCTTTCTTT | TRBJ1-1 | . | . | TRBV18
CASSVEGGHTQYF | TGTGCCAGCAGTGTAGAAGGGGGCCATACGCAGTATTTT | TRBJ2-3 | TRBD1 | . | TRBV2
CASSPFTGAPDTQYF | TGTGCCAGCAGCCCCTTCACAGGGGCGCCAGATACGCAGTATTTT | TRBJ2-3 | TRBD1 | . | TRBV7-9
CASSSPGLGNTQYF | TGTGCCAGCAGCTCCCCGGGGTTGGGGAATACGCAGTATTTT | TRBJ2-3 | . | . | TRBV7-9
CASSIASSSYEQYF | TGTGCCAGTAGTATTGCGTCGAGCTCCTACGAGCAGTACTTC | TRBJ2-7 | . | once | TRBV19
CASSPTSGRDEQFF | TGTGCCAGCTCACCAACTAGCGGCAGAGATGAGCAGTTCTTC | TRBJ2-1 | TRBD2 | . | TRBV18
CSSSPRQGWRTDTQYF | TGTTCCAGCAGCCCTCGACAGGGCTGGCGCACAGATACGCAGTATTTT | TRBJ2-3 | TRBD1 | . | TRBV7-9
CASSITRGRDTQYF | TGTGCCAGTAGTATCACCAGGGGGCGAGATACGCAGTATTTT | TRBJ2-3 | TRBD1 | . | TRBV19
CAWTFKEVTLNTEAFF | TGTGCCTGGACCTTCAAGGAGGTGACCCTGAACACTGAAGCTTTCTTT | TRBJ1-1 | . | few | TRBV30
CASSLTNEQFF | TGTGCCAGCAGCCTAACCAATGAGCAGTTCTTC | TRBJ2-1 | . | . | TRBV7-8
CASSTGRANLNTEAFF | TGTGCCAGCAGTACAGGGAGGGCTAATCTGAACACTGAAGCTTTCTTT | TRBJ1-1 | . | . | TRBV28
CSGSTSPTYEQYF | TGCAGCGGGAGTACTAGCCCAACCTACGAGCAGTACTTC | TRBJ2-7 | . | . | TRBV29-1
CASTPLPKETQYF | TGCGCTTCTACCCCGTTGCCAAAAGAGACCCAGTACTTC | TRBJ2-5 | . | . | TRBV10-2
CASSPMQGYSYEQYF | TGTGCCAGCAGCCCGATGCAGGGTTACTCCTACGAGCAGTACTTC | TRBJ2-7 | . | . | TRBV11-2
CASSVGLAASYEQYF | TGTGCCAGTAGTGTGGGACTAGCGGCATCCTACGAGCAGTACTTC | TRBJ2-7 | TRBD2 | . | TRBV19
CASSPGSRVGYEQYF | TGTGCCAGCAGCCCCGGGAGTAGAGTAGGGTACGAGCAGTACTTC | TRBJ2-7 | . | . | TRBV6-5
CASSLGTGREQYF | TGTGCCAGCAGTTTAGGGACAGGAAGAGAGCAGTACTTC | TRBJ2-7 | TRBD1 | . | TRBV28
CATTGGVSAGNTIYF | TGTGCCACGACAGGGGGTGTATCGGCTGGAAACACCATATATTTT | TRBJ1-3 | TRBD1 | . | TRBV10-3
CASSLRWGGNTEAFF | TGTGCCAGCAGCTTAAGATGGGGCGGGAACACTGAAGCTTTCTTT | TRBJ1-1 | . | few | TRBV11-2
CASSTGTSGRNNEQFF | TGTGCCAGCAGTACCGGGACTAGCGGGAGGAACAATGAGCAGTTCTTC | TRBJ2-1 | TRBD2 | . | TRBV6-6